Ten or more counts support the clone carrying this T cell receptor (beta chain). What it recognizes is unknown. The sequenced template was RNA, covering the TCR beta CDR3 region. First-round RT-PCR used HTBI primers; second-round multiplex PCR followed. MiXCR was run by TCRdb on the multiplex PCR reads, yielding one entry per CDR3 protein. The sample carries 200,000 to 300,000 distinct CDR3 sequences, about 47% recorded once. Other autoimmune diseases, uncontrolled infections, pregnancy or lactation excluded patients from enrollment. This sample is drawn from a study of Graves' ophthalmopathy and Graves' hyperthyroidism. Study-level results: Detected in blood as well were most expanded thyroid clonotypes with frequency above 0.001. Researchers report that a 13-signature model separated ophthalmopathy from stable hyperthyroidism, posting almost 90% sensitivity and less than 82% specificity.

This receptor was identified in an adult man with Graves' ophthalmopathy. Material for sequencing was peripheral blood.

The CDR3 DNA reads as TGTGCCACCAGTGACCCTTTACAGGGTGAGGGTGGACCCCAGCATTTT. Amino acids: CATSDPLQGEGGPQHF. The rearrangement uses TRBV24-1 and TRBJ1-5; D may be TRBD1 (6 bases). CDR3 size: 16 residues. CDR1 is KGHDR and CDR2 is SFDVKD in the germline V gene. V was clipped by 4 bases and J by 10 bases, with 22 bases between them.